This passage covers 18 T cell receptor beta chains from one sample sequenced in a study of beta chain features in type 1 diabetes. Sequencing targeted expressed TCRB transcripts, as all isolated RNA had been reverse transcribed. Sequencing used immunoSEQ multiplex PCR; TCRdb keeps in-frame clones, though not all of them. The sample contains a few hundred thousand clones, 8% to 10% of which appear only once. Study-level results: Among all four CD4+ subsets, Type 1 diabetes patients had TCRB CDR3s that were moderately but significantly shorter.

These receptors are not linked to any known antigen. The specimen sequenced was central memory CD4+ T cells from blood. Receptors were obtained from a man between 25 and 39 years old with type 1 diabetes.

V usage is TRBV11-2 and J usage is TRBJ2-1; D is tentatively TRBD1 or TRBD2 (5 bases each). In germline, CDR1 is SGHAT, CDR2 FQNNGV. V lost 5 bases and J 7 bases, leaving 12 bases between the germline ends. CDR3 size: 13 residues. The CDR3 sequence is CASSNEGKNEQFF. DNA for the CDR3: TGTGCCAGCAGCAACGAGGGGAAAAATGAGCAGTTCTTC.

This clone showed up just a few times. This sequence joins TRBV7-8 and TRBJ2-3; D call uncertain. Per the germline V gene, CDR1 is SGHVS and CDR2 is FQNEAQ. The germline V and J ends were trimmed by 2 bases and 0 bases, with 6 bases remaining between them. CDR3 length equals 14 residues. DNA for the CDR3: TGTGCCAGCAGCTTAAGGCGAAGCACAGATACGCAGTATTTT. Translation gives CASSLRRSTDTQYF.

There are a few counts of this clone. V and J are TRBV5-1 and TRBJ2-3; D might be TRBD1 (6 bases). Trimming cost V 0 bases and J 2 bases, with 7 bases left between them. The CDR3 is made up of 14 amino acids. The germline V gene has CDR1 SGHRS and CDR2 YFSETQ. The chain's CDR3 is CASSLGDITDTQYF. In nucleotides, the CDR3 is TGCGCCAGCAGCTTGGGGGACATCACAGATACGCAGTATTTT.

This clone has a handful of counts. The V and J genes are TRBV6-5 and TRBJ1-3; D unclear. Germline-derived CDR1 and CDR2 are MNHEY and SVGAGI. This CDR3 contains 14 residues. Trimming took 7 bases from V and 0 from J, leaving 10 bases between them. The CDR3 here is CASTPDHSGNTIYF. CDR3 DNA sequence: TGTGCCAGCACCCCGGACCACTCTGGAAACACCATATATTTT.

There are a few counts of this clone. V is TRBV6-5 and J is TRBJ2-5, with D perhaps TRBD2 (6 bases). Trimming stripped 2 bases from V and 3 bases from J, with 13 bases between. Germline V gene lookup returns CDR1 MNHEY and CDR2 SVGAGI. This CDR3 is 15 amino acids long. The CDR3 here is CASSYGGTGEETQYF. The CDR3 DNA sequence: TGTGCCAGCAGTTACGGCGGGACCGGGGAAGAGACCCAGTACTTC.

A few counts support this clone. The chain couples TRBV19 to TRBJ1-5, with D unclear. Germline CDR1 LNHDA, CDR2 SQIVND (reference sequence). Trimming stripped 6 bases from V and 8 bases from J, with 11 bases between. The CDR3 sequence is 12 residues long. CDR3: CASSRSVEPQHF. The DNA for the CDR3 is TGTGCCAGTAGCCGCTCAGTAGAGCCCCAGCATTTT.

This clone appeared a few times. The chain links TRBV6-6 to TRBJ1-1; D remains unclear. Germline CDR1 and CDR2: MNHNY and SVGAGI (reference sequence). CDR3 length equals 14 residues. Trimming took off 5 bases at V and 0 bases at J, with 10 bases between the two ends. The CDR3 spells CASSSVSMNTEAFF. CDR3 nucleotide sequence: TGTGCCAGCAGTAGTGTCAGCATGAACACTGAAGCTTTCTTT.

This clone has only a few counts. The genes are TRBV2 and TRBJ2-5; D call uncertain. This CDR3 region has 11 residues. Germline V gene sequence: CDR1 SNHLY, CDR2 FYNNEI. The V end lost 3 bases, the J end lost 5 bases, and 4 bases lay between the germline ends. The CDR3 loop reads CASSEKETQYF. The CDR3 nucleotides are TGTGCCAGCAGTGAGAAGGAGACCCAGTACTTC.

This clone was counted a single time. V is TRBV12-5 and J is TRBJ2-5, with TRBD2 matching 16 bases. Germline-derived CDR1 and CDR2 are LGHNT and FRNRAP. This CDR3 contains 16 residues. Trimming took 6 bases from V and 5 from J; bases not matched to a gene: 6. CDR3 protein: CASGPGTSGREETQYF. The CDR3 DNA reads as TGTGCTAGTGGACCAGGGACTAGCGGGAGGGAGGAGACCCAGTACTTC. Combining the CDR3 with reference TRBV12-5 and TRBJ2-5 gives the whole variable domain DARVTQTPRHKVTEMGQEVTMRCQPILGHNTVFWYRQTMMQGLELLAYFRNRAPLDDSGMPKDRFSAEMPDATLATLKIQPSEPRDSAVYFCASGPGTSGREETQYFGPGTRLLVL.

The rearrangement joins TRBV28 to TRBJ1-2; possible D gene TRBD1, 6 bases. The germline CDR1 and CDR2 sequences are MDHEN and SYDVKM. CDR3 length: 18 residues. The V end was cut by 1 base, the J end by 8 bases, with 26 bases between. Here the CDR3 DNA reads TGTGCCAGCAGTTTATCGCCGTCGACAGGAAGGCGGACAGACGGCTACACCTTC. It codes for CASSLSPSTGRRTDGYTF.

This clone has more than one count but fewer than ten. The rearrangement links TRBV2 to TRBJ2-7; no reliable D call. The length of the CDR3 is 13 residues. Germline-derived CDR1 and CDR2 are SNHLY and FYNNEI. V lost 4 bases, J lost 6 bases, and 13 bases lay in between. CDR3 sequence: CASSATVNVEQYF. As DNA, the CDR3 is TGTGCCAGCAGTGCTACAGTAAACGTCGAGCAGTACTTC.

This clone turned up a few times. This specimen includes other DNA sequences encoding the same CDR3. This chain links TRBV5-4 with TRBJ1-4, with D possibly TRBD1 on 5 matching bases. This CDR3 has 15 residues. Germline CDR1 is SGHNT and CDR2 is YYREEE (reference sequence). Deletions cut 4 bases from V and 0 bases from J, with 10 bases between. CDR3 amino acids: CASSPGGATNEKLFF. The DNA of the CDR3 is TGTGCCAGCAGCCCGGGGGGGGCAACTAATGAAAAACTGTTTTTT. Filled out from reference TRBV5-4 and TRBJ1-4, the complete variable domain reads ETGVTQSPTHLIKTRGQQVTLRCSSQSGHNTVSWYQQALGQGPQFIFQYYREEENGRGNFPPRFSGLQFPNYSSELNVNALELDDSALYLCASSPGGATNEKLFFGSGTQLSVL.

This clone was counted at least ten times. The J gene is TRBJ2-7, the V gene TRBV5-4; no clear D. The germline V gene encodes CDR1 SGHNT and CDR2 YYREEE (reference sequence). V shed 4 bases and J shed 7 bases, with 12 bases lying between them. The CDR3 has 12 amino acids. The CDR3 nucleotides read TGTGCCAGCAGCGGAGTTGAGGTAGAGCAGTACTTC. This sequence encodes CASSGVEVEQYF.

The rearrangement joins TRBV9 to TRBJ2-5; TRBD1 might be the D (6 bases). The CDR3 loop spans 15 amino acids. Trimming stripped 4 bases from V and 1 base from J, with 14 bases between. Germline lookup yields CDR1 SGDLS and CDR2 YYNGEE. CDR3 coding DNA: TGTGCCAGCAGCTTACAACAGGGCCTCCAAGAGACCCAGTACTTC. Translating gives CASSLQQGLQETQYF.

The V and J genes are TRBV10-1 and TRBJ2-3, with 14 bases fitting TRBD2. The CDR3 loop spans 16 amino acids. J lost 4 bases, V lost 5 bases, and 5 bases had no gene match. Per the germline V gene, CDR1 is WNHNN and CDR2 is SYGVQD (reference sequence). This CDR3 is CASSRGLAGGADTQYF. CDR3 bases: TGCGCCAGCAGTCGCGGACTAGCGGGAGGAGCAGATACGCAGTATTTT.

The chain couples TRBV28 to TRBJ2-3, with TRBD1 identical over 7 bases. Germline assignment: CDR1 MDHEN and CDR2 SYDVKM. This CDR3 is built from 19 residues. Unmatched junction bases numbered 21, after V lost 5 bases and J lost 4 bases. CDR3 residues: CASSGRQGTISLPADTQYF. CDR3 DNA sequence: TGTGCCAGCAGTGGGAGACAGGGTACTATTTCTTTACCAGCAGATACGCAGTATTTT.

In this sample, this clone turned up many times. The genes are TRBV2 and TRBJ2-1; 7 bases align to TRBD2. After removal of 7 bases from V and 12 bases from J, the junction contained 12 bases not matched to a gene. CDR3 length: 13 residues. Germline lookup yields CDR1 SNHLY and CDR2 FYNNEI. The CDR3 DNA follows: TGTGCCAGCAAAAGCGGGATACAGAACGGGCAGTTCTTC. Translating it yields CASKSGIQNGQFF.

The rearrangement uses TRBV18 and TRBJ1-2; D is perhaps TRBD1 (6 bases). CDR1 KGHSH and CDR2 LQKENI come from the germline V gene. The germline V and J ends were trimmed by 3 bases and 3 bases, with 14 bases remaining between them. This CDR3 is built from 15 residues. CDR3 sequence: CASSPLAGVDYGYTF. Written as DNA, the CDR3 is TGTGCCAGCTCACCTCTGGCAGGGGTTGACTATGGCTACACCTTC.